The clone carrying this TCR beta chain appeared many times. Its antigen is as yet unknown. The TCR library protocol attached unique molecular identifiers to the individual cDNA molecules. TCRdb reprocessed the 5' RACE reads with MiXCR, giving one entry per CDR3 protein. The sample consists of 53,000 or so distinct CDR3 sequences, 9.5% to 15% of them appearing once. Trimming shortened V by 4 bases and J by 13 bases, and 23 bases separated the two germline ends. The CDR3 extends over 16 amino acids. The data were obtained in a study of early T cells in non-severe SARS-CoV-2 infection. Study overall: Bulk RNA from unsorted whole blood was sequenced; chains were unpaired.

Study-level points and caveats: Anti-spike CD8 responses were favored in VDJdb matching, and private and CD4 specificities were missed.

This specimen was whole blood, taken at baseline. The sequence came from an adult who was a healthcare worker with PCR-confirmed SARS-CoV-2 infection or an uninfected control (not recorded which). The chain is built from TRBV12-3 or TRBV12-4 and TRBJ1-6, with unresolved D. CDR3 sequence reads: CASSSLNSRTAVPLHF. DNA of the CDR3: TGTGCCAGCAGTTCCTTGAACTCGCGGACCGCCGTCCCCCTCCACTTT.